Sequencing of this TCR beta chain was carried out in a study of blood T cell repertoires in COVID-19. Across the study: Acute and convalescent COVID-19 samples came from the United States, Italy and Spain.

In the authors' workflow: From reference gene primer amplification, estimates of nucleated cell counts were derived. Sequencing was performed with immunoSEQ multiplex PCR; in TCRdb, only in-frame clones are kept and a portion is missing. The V and J calls and the clone size are those of that table, but D and trimming were determined from the DNA. Of about 81,000 clones in the sample, roughly 91% were seen once. Germline V gives CDR1 MNHEY, CDR2 SMNVEV (reference sequence). The CDR3 runs to 14 residues. V was clipped by 3 bases and J by 7 bases, with 13 bases between them. Sequencing used peripheral blood. The gene calls are TRBV27 and TRBJ1-5; D remains ambiguous. The TCR comes from a woman aged 45-65 years in a cohort sampled during active COVID-19. CDR3 amino acids: CASSFATREQPQHF. The CDR3 coding sequence is TGTGCCAGCAGTTTCGCAACTCGGGAACAGCCCCAGCATTTT.